The 20 T cell receptor beta chains reported below all come from one sample, sequenced in a study of cytomegalovirus exposure and HLA in healthy donors. Both 60 Vbeta primers and 13 Jbeta primers went into the PCR. Here immunoSEQ multiplex PCR was the method, and the copy in TCRdb shows in-frame clones only, minus some. The top ten hold 2.1% of the sample, which has about 150,000 clones, around 70% seen once. Sequenced: PBMCs. These receptors were obtained from a man aged 25 to 40 in good health and CMV-seronegative.

CDR3 sequence reads: CAWSVEGLNYGYTF. CDR3 nucleotide sequence: TGTGCCTGGAGTGTTGAGGGCTTGAACTATGGCTACACCTTC. V is TRBV30 and J is TRBJ1-2; D is undetermined. The CDR3 is 14 residues long. With 0 bases removed from V and 2 bases from J, the gap between germline ends came to 10 bases. CDR1 and CDR2 (germline): GTSNPN, SVGIG (reference sequence).

The rearrangement links TRBV7-6 to TRBJ2-5, with TRBD2 matching over 9 bases. Unmatched junction bases numbered 17, after V lost 5 bases and J lost 7 bases. Germline CDR1 reads SGHVS; CDR2 reads FNYEAQ. The CDR3 loop spans 17 amino acids. The CDR3 here is CASSVSVGRGGRVTQYF. The CDR3 DNA sequence: TGTGCCAGCAGCGTATCGGTCGGGCGGGGGGGCCGTGTGACCCAGTACTTC.

The V gene is TRBV5-1, the J gene TRBJ1-3, with D perhaps matching TRBD1 (5 bases). This CDR3 spans 15 amino acids. Trimming shortened V by 5 bases and J by 7 bases, and 19 bases separated the two germline ends. Germline V CDR1 and CDR2: SGHRS, YFSETQ. In nucleotides, the CDR3 is TGCGCCAGCAGTTTCACCGGGACGGAGGGCAACACCATATATTTT. Its protein is CASSFTGTEGNTIYF.

V and J are TRBV30 and TRBJ2-5; D is perhaps TRBD1 (6 bases). V lost 8 bases, J lost 0 bases, and 13 bases lay in between. CDR3 size: 13 residues. Germline assignment: CDR1 GTSNPN and CDR2 SVGIG (reference sequence). CDR3 bases: TGTGCCACGGACAGCAGGTACCAAGAGACCCAGTACTTC. Its translation is CATDSRYQETQYF.

The chain couples TRBV5-6 to TRBJ2-4, with 7 bases fitting TRBD1. The V gene end was trimmed by 5 bases and the J gene end by 12 bases; junction bases not matched to a gene: 5. This CDR3 has 11 residues. CDR1 is SGHDT and CDR2 is YYEEEE in the germline V gene. As DNA, the CDR3 is TGTGCCAGCAGATATGGGACAGATCAGTACTTC. Encoded protein: CASRYGTDQYF.

The rearrangement uses TRBV13 and TRBJ2-1; 10 bases are shared with TRBD1. Germline-derived CDR1 and CDR2 are PRHDT and FYEKMQ (reference sequence). There are 14 residues in the CDR3. V lost 5 bases, J lost 7 bases, and 5 bases stayed unmatched. CDR3 DNA sequence: TGTGCCAGCAGCCCCCGACAGGGGGCGAATGAGCAGTTCTTC. Protein product: CASSPRQGANEQFF.

This chain uses TRBV7-2 with TRBJ2-5; D not resolved. V was pared by 4 bases and J by 5 bases, with 11 bases between. This CDR3 has 13 residues. Germline CDR1 SGHTA, CDR2 FQGNSA. Written as DNA, the CDR3 is TGTGCCAGCAGCTCATCGTACGGTGAGACCCAGTACTTC. It specifies CASSSSYGETQYF.

The rearrangement joins TRBV6-5 to TRBJ1-3, with D unclear. The V gene's germline CDR1 is MNHEY and CDR2 SVGAGI. With 6 bases removed from V and 0 bases from J, the gap between germline ends came to 9 bases. The CDR3 covers 14 residues. Written as DNA, the CDR3 is TGTGCCAGCAGCGATACAGTCTCTGGAAACACCATATATTTT. It is translated as CASSDTVSGNTIYF.

In DNA, the CDR3 is TGTGCCAGCAGCTTATCCCAGGGGATCTATGGCTACACCTTC. This translates into CASSLSQGIYGYTF. The chain links TRBV5-6 to TRBJ1-2; a weak D match, TRBD1 (6 bases). Trimming removed 2 bases at V and 4 bases at J, with 12 bases between. The CDR3 runs to 14 residues. In germline, CDR1 is SGHDT, CDR2 YYEEEE.

This chain uses TRBV28 with TRBJ2-5, with unresolved D. Trimming shortened V by 2 bases and J by 0 bases, and 13 bases separated the two germline ends. CDR1 MDHEN and CDR2 SYDVKM come from the germline V gene. The CDR3 has 16 amino acids. The CDR3 protein is CASSLMGSIDQETQYF. DNA of the CDR3: TGTGCCAGCAGTTTAATGGGCAGTATAGACCAAGAGACCCAGTACTTC.

The V and J genes are TRBV2 and TRBJ2-3; D not certain. Trimming cost V 3 bases and J 2 bases, with 12 bases left between them. This CDR3 spans 15 amino acids. Germline V gene sequence: CDR1 SNHLY, CDR2 FYNNEI. This CDR3 reads CASSDRITTTDTQYF. CDR3 in DNA: TGTGCCAGCAGTGACAGAATCACCACCACAGATACGCAGTATTTT.

Note on this clone: Germline and junction disagree at one end, which may indicate a read error. The rearrangement links TRBV5-8 to TRBJ2-7, with TRBD1 matching over 9 bases. CDR3 length equals 15 residues. CDR1 and CDR2 (germline): SGHTS, YDEGEE. CDR3: CASSLAGQGNYEQYF. For the CDR3, the DNA is TGTGCCAGCAGTTTGGCGGGACAGGGCAACTACGAGCAGTACTTC.

The chain carries TRBV7-2 and TRBJ2-7, with D possibly matching TRBD1 (6 bases). V was pared by 5 bases and J by 3 bases, with 14 bases between. This CDR3 has 14 residues. Looked up from germline, CDR1 is SGHTA and CDR2 is FQGNSA. The CDR3 DNA follows: TGTGCCAGCAGCCCCTCCCGGGACAACTACGAGCAGTACTTC. Translation gives CASSPSRDNYEQYF.

This clone was detected only once. The rearrangement uses TRBV7-2 and TRBJ1-5, with TRBD1 matching 10 bases. J lost 2 bases, V lost 2 bases, and 6 bases had no gene match. The length of the CDR3 is 17 residues. Germline assignment: CDR1 SGHTA and CDR2 FQGNSA. For the CDR3, the DNA is TGTGCCAGCAGCTTACCCTTAGGGACAGGGGGCAATCAGCCCCAGCATTTT. Its protein product is CASSLPLGTGGNQPQHF.

The rearrangement joins TRBV2 to TRBJ1-2, with no clear D. CDR1 and CDR2 (germline): SNHLY, FYNNEI. This CDR3 has 15 amino acids. V lost 4 bases and J lost 2, with 14 bases in between. Here the CDR3 reads CASSGQGGGNYGYTF. CDR3 DNA sequence: TGTGCCAGCAGTGGGCAAGGAGGTGGCAACTATGGCTACACCTTC.

The chain links TRBV5-1 to TRBJ2-1; no clear D gene. The germline V gene has CDR1 SGHRS and CDR2 YFSETQ. The CDR3 length is 15 residues. Trimming took off 0 bases at V and 4 bases at J, with 11 bases between the two ends. The CDR3: CASSLVSAEYNEQFF. In nucleotides, the CDR3 is TGCGCCAGCAGCTTGGTGTCGGCGGAGTACAATGAGCAGTTCTTC.

This clone came up once. The chain employs TRBV18 and TRBJ2-5; 9 bases align to TRBD1. CDR1 KGHSH and CDR2 LQKENI come from the germline V gene. This CDR3 has 14 residues. The ends lost 2 bases at V and 7 bases at J; junction bases unmatched: 5. The CDR3 here is CASSPGQGIRTQYF. The CDR3 nucleotides are TGTGCCAGCTCACCAGGACAGGGGATCAGGACCCAGTACTTC.

The gene calls are TRBV7-2 and TRBJ1-5; D not certain. The CDR3 runs 13 residues. Trimming removed 3 bases at V and 4 bases at J, with 7 bases between. Germline-derived CDR1 and CDR2 are SGHTA and FQGNSA. DNA for the CDR3: TGTGCCAGCAGCTTTTGGCAGAATCAGCCCCAGCATTTT. Translated: CASSFWQNQPQHF.

The rearrangement uses TRBV27 and TRBJ1-5, with a tentative D call TRBD1 (5 bases). This CDR3 is 15 amino acids long. Germline V CDR1 and CDR2: MNHEY, SMNVEV (reference sequence). The ends were cut back, 5 bases at V and 2 bases at J, with 13 bases in the middle. CDR3 protein: CASSPGGVGNQPQHF. In DNA form, the CDR3 reads TGTGCCAGCAGTCCAGGAGGGGTCGGCAATCAGCCCCAGCATTTT.

The DNA for the CDR3 is TGTGCCAGTAGTTCAGGGACAGGGGTGACTGAAGCTTTCTTT. Translated, it gives CASSSGTGVTEAFF. V and J are TRBV19 and TRBJ1-1; TRBD1 matches 10 bases. The CDR3 length is 14 residues. The V and J ends lost 5 bases and 5 bases, in that order; junction bases with no gene match: 5. The germline V gene has CDR1 LNHDA and CDR2 SQIVND (reference sequence).